Shown below are 7 T cell receptor beta chains from a single sample sequenced in a study of blood T cell repertoires in COVID-19. Assay: immunoSEQ multiplex PCR; the TCRdb copy retains only in-frame clones and omits some. The data contain about 58,000 clones, under 90% of them singletons. Sequences were obtained from peripheral blood. The receptors shown here come from a man aged 40-50 years with active COVID-19.

J is TRBJ2-1 and V is TRBV28, with TRBD1 matching over 7 bases. The germline CDR1 and CDR2 sequences are MDHEN and SYDVKM. The CDR3 sequence is 16 residues long. J was trimmed by 1 base and V by 8 bases; bases with no gene match: 11. CDR3 bases: TGTGCCAGCCGCTCCCTTACAGGGGATTCCTACAATGAGCAGTTCTTC. Its protein product is CASRSLTGDSYNEQFF.

V and J are TRBV18 and TRBJ2-5; D may be TRBD1 (6 bases). CDR1 is KGHSH, CDR2 LQKENI, per germline. V lost 3 bases and J lost 12, with 14 bases in between. The CDR3 sequence is 12 residues long. CDR3: CASSPIPGQKYF. The CDR3 nucleotides are TGTGCCAGCTCACCTATCCCGGGACAAAAGTACTTC.

In DNA form, the CDR3 reads TGTGCCACCAGCAGAGAAAACGTAGCGGGAGTGCCAGATACGCAGTATTTT. This codes for CATSRENVAGVPDTQYF. J is TRBJ2-3 and V is TRBV15; 9 bases line up with TRBD2. Germline V gene sequence: CDR1 LNHNV, CDR2 YYDKDF (reference sequence). Trimming cost V 0 bases and J 4 bases; bases outside gene matches: 8. The length of the CDR3 is 17 residues.

The chain links TRBV28 to TRBJ1-1, with D perhaps TRBD1 (6 bases). CDR3 length equals 13 residues. The V and J ends lost 6 bases and 11 bases respectively, with 19 bases between them. CDR1 MDHEN and CDR2 SYDVKM come from the germline V gene. CDR3 sequence reads: CASSPGGRPAAFF. In DNA form, the CDR3 reads TGTGCCAGCAGCCCCGGGGGGCGGCCGGCGGCTTTCTTT. The variable domain in full, with the rest retrieved from reference TRBV28 and TRBJ1-1, is DVKVTQSSRYLVKRTGEKVFLECVQDMDHENMFWYRQDPGLGLRLIYFSYDVKMKEKGDIPEGYSVSREKKERFSLILESASTNQTSMYLCASSPGGRPAAFFGQGTRLTVV.

This clone was found once. The chain is built from TRBV11-3 and TRBJ1-1, with D tentatively TRBD1 (5 bases). CDR1 is SGHNT, CDR2 YENEEA, per germline. This CDR3 spans 16 amino acids. Between the trimmed V and J ends, which lost 1 base and 2 bases, there was a span of 14 bases. This CDR3 reads CASSLGQGGRNTEAFF. In DNA, the CDR3 is TGTGCCAGCAGCTTAGGCCAGGGCGGCCGCAACACTGAAGCTTTCTTT.

The CDR3 region is CASSFPQGGMNTEAFF. The CDR3 DNA follows: TGCGCCAGCAGCTTCCCCCAAGGGGGAATGAACACTGAAGCTTTCTTT. The V gene is TRBV5-1, the J gene TRBJ1-1; a weak D match, TRBD1 (6 bases). CDR1 and CDR2 (germline): SGHRS, YFSETQ. CDR3 length: 16 amino acids. V shed 2 bases and J shed 0 bases, with 14 bases lying between them.

J is TRBJ1-1 and V is TRBV10-2; TRBD1 matches at 9 bases. The junction had 10 bases not matched to a gene; V was cut back by 6 bases and J by 5 bases. The germline V gene has CDR1 WSHSY and CDR2 SAAADI. CDR3 length equals 15 residues. The CDR3 sequence is CASRVPGQGGTEAFF. The DNA for the CDR3 is TGCGCCAGCAGAGTCCCGGGACAGGGAGGGACTGAAGCTTTCTTT.